This is a list of T cell receptor beta chains from one sample in a study of shared clonotypes between healthy human individuals. Profiled with immunoSEQ multiplex PCR; TCRdb holds only in-frame clones, not every one. Here the sample spans 2 million to 2.5 million clones, about 92% being singletons. The sequencing sample was made of naive CD4+ T cells from PBMCs. The receptors originated from a man between 18 and 29 years old in good health. Some clones in this sample may be carry-over from other donors' samples. The CDR3 runs from the conserved cysteine through the conserved F or W. The D gene is left open where the match is weak. Clone size is shown for a subset of rows, as once, few, many or a class of expanded clone.

V: TRBV28; D: TRBD1; size: few; J: TRBJ2-7; CDR3: CASSSTGIVPYEQYF; DNA: TGTGCCAGCAGTTCGACAGGGATCGTCCCCTACGAGCAGTACTTC
V: TRBV5-6; D: NA; size: NA; J: TRBJ2-5; CDR3: CASSSSGYDRKTQYF; DNA: TGTGCCAGCAGCTCAAGCGGATATGACAGAAAGACCCAGTACTTC
V: TRBV7-8; D: TRBD1; size: NA; J: TRBJ1-4; CDR3: CASSLDRSEKLFF; DNA: TGTGCCAGCAGCTTGGACAGGAGTGAAAAACTGTTTTTT
V: TRBV10-3; D: NA; size: NA; J: TRBJ2-7; CDR3: CAISAGIYEQYF; DNA: TGTGCCATCAGTGCCGGAATCTACGAGCAGTACTTC
V: TRBV5-1; D: TRBD2; size: NA; J: TRBJ2-7; CDR3: CASSDGTSGSYEQYF; DNA: TGCGCCAGCAGCGACGGGACTAGCGGGAGCTACGAGCAGTACTTC
V: TRBV15; D: NA; size: NA; J: TRBJ2-5; CDR3: CATSREGGGPGETQYF; DNA: TGTGCCACCAGCAGGGAAGGGGGAGGGCCAGGAGAGACCCAGTACTTC
V: TRBV7-2; D: NA; size: NA; J: TRBJ2-3; CDR3: CASSLPGADTQYF; DNA: TGTGCCAGCAGCCTTCCTGGGGCAGATACGCAGTATTTT
V: TRBV7-6; D: NA; size: NA; J: TRBJ1-2; CDR3: CASSLGPGSNYGYTF; DNA: TGTGCCAGCAGCTTAGGGCCGGGGTCGAACTATGGCTACACCTTC
V: TRBV5-1; D: NA; size: NA; J: TRBJ2-7; CDR3: CASSLYRTYEQYF; DNA: TGCGCCAGCAGCTTGTACAGGACTTACGAGCAGTACTTC
V: TRBV4-1; D: NA; size: NA; J: TRBJ1-2; CDR3: CASSHRDGYGYTF; DNA: TGCGCCAGCAGCCACCGGGACGGCTATGGCTACACCTTC
V: TRBV6-1; D: NA; size: few; J: TRBJ2-6; CDR3: CASILSGANVLTF; DNA: TGTGCCAGCATTCTCTCTGGGGCCAACGTCCTGACTTTC
V: TRBV10-2; D: NA; size: NA; J: TRBJ2-3; CDR3: CASRGYPTDTQYF; DNA: TGCGCCAGCAGAGGGTACCCCACAGATACGCAGTATTTT
V: TRBV11-2; D: NA; size: NA; J: TRBJ1-2; CDR3: CASSLESFNYGYTF; DNA: TGTGCCAGCAGCCTAGAAAGCTTTAACTATGGCTACACCTTC
V: TRBV4-1; D: NA; size: NA; J: TRBJ2-5; CDR3: CASSPVGLETQYF; DNA: TGCGCCAGCAGCCCCGTGGGGTTGGAGACCCAGTACTTC
V: TRBV15; D: NA; size: NA; J: TRBJ2-7; CDR3: CATSRDAAQDWVEQYF; DNA: TGTGCCACCAGCAGAGATGCGGCCCAGGATTGGGTCGAGCAGTACTTC
V: TRBV10-3; D: TRBD1; size: NA; J: TRBJ2-7; CDR3: CAISEPDRGHEQYF; DNA: TGTGCCATCAGTGAGCCGGACAGGGGCCACGAGCAGTACTTC
V: TRBV15; D: NA; size: few; J: TRBJ1-1; CDR3: CATSREVTGSDAFF; DNA: TGTGCCACCAGCAGAGAGGTCACAGGGAGCGATGCTTTCTTT
V: TRBV18; D: NA; size: few; J: TRBJ1-1; CDR3: CASSPGSGRDTEAFF; DNA: TGTGCCAGCTCACCAGGGTCAGGGAGAGATACTGAAGCTTTCTTT
V: TRBV28; D: NA; size: NA; J: TRBJ2-1; CDR3: CASLSSYNEQFF; DNA: TGTGCCAGCCTTAGCTCCTACAATGAGCAGTTCTTC
V: TRBV7-8; D: NA; size: NA; J: TRBJ1-5; CDR3: CASSSGRTDASGPQHF; DNA: TGTGCCAGCAGCTCCGGTCGGACGGATGCCTCAGGGCCCCAGCATTTT
V: TRBV7-8; D: NA; size: NA; J: TRBJ1-5; CDR3: CASSLGGQINQPQHF; DNA: TGTGCCAGCAGCTTAGGGGGGCAGATTAATCAGCCCCAGCATTTT
V: TRBV29-1; D: NA; size: NA; J: TRBJ1-1; CDR3: CSVGGDTEAFF; DNA: TGCAGCGTTGGGGGGGACACTGAAGCTTTCTTT